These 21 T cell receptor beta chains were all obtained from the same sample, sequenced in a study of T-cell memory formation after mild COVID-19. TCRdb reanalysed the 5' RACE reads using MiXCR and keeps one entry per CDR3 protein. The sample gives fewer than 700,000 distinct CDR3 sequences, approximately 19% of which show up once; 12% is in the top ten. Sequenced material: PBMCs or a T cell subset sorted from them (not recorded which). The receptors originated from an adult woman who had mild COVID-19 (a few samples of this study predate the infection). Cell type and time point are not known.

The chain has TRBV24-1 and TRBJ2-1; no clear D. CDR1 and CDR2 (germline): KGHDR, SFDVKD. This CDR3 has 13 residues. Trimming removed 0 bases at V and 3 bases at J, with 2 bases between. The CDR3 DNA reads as TGTGCCACCAGTGATTTGCACTACAATGAGCAGTTCTTC. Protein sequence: CATSDLHYNEQFF.

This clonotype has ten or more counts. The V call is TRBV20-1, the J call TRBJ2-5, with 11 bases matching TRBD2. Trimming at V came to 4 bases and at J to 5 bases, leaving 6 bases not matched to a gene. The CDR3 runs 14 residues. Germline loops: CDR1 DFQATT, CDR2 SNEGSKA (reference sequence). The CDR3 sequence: CSATPLAGGETQYF. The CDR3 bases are TGCAGTGCTACCCCTCTAGCGGGGGGTGAGACCCAGTACTTC.

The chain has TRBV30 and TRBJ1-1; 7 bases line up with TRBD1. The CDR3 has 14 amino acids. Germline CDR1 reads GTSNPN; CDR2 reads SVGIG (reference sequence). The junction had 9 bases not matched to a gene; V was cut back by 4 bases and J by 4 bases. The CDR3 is CAWTPDRVSTEAFF. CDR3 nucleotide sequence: TGTGCCTGGACCCCAGACAGGGTTAGCACTGAAGCTTTCTTT.

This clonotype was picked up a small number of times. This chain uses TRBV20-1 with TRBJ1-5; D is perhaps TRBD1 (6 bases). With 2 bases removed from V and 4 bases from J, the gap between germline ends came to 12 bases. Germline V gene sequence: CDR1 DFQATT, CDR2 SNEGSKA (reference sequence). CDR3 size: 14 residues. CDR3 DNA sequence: TGCAGTGCTAGACAGGGGCCCCCTAATCAGCCCCAGCATTTT. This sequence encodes CSARQGPPNQPQHF.

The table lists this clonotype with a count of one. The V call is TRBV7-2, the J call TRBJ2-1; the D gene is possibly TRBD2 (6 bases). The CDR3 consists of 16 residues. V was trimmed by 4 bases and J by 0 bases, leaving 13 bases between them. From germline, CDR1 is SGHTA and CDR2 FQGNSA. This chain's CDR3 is CASSSRLALSYNEQFF. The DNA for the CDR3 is TGTGCCAGCAGCTCCAGGCTAGCGCTCTCCTACAATGAGCAGTTCTTC.

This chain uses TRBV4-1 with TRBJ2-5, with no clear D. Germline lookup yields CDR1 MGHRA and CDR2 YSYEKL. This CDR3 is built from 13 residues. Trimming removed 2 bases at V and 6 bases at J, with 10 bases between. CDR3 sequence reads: CASSQLDPKTQYF. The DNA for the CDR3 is TGCGCCAGCAGCCAATTGGACCCGAAGACCCAGTACTTC.

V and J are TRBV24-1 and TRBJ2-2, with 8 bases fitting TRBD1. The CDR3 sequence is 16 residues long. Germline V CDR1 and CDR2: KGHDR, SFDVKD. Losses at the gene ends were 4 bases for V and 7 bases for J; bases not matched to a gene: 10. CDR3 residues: CATSDRQGAHDGELFF. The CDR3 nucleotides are TGTGCCACCAGTGACAGGCAGGGGGCTCATGACGGGGAGCTGTTTTTT.

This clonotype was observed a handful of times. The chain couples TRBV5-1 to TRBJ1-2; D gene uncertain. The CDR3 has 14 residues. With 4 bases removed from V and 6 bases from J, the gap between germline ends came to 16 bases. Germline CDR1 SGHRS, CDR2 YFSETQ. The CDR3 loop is CASSLDGGKNGYTF. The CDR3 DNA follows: TGCGCCAGCAGCCTCGATGGCGGGAAAAATGGCTACACCTTC.

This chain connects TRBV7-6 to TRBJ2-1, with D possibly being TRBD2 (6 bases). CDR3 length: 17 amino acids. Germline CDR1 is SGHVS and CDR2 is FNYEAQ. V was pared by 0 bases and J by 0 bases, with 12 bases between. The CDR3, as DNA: TGTGCCAGCAGCTTAGCGGGAGGACTAAGCTCCTACAATGAGCAGTTCTTC. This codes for CASSLAGGLSSYNEQFF.

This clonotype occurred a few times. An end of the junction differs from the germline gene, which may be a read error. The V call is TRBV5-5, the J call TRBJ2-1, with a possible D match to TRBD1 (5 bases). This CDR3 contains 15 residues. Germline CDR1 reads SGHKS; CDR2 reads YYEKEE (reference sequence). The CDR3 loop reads CASTLEGQFHNEQFF. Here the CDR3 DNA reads TGTGCCAGCACCTTGGAAGGACAATTTCACAATGAGCAGTTCTTC.

The CDR3 nucleotides read TGCGCCAGCAGCGCCGGGCCTCCCTCCTACGAGCAGTACTTC. It yields the protein CASSAGPPSYEQYF. V is TRBV4-1 and J is TRBJ2-7; the D is unclear. The CDR3 runs to 14 residues. V lost 5 bases and J lost 0, with 11 bases in between. CDR1 MGHRA and CDR2 YSYEKL come from the germline V gene.

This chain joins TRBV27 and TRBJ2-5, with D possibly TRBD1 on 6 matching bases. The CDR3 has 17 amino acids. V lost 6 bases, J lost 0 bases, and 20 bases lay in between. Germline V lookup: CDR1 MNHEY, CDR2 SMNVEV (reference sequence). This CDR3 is CASRQRTGIGDQETQYF. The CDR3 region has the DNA TGTGCCAGCAGGCAGAGAACAGGGATAGGTGACCAAGAGACCCAGTACTTC.

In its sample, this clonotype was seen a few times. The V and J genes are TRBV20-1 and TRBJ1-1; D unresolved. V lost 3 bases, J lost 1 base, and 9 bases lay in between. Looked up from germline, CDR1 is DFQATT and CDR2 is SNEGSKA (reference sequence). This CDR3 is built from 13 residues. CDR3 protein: CSARPIANTEAFF. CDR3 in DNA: TGCAGTGCTAGGCCGATTGCGAACACTGAAGCTTTCTTT.

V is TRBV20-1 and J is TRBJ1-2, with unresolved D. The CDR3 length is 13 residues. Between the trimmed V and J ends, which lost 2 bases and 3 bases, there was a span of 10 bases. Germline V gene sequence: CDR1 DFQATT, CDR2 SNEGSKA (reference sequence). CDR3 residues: CSARRERDYGYTF. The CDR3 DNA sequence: TGCAGTGCTAGAAGGGAACGGGACTATGGCTACACCTTC.

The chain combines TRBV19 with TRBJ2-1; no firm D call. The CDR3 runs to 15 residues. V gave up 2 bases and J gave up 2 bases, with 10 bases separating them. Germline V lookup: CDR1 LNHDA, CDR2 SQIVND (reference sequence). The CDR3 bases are TGTGCCAGTAGTATAACCGGCCTACCCTACAATGAGCAGTTCTTC. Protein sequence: CASSITGLPYNEQFF.

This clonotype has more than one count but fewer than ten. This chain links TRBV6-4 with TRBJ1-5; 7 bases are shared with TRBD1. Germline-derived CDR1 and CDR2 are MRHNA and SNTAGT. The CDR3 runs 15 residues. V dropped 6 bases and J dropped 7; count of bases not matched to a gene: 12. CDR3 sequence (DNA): TGTGCCAGCAGCCCTCAGGGGGAGGGCGGACAGCCCCAGCATTTT. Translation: CASSPQGEGGQPQHF.

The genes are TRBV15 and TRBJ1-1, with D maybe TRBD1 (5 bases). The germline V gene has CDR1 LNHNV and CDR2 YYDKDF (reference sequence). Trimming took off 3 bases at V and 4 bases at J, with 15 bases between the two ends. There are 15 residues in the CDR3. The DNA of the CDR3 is TGTGCCACCAGCAGTACCCAGGGATTGGCCACTGAAGCTTTCTTT. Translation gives CATSSTQGLATEAFF.

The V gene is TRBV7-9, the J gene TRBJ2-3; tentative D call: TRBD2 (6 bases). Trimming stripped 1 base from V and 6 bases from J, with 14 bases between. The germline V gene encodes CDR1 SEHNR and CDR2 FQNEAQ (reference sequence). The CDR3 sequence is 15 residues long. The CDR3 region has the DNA TGTGCCAGCAGCTTAGTAGAGACTAGAATTGATACGCAGTATTTT. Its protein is CASSLVETRIDTQYF.

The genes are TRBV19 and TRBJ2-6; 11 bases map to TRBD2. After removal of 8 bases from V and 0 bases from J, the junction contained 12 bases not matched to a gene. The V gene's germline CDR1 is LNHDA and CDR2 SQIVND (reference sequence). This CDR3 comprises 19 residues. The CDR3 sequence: CASQGDPGLAVSGANVLTF. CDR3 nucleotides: TGTGCCAGTCAAGGGGACCCGGGACTAGCGGTCTCTGGGGCCAACGTCCTGACTTTC.

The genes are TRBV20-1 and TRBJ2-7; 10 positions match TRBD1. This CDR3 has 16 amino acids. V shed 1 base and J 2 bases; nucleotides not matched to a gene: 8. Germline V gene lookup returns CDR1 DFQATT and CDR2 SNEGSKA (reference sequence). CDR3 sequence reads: CSARAIFGTGAYEQYF. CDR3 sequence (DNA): TGCAGTGCTAGAGCCATATTTGGGACAGGGGCCTACGAGCAGTACTTC.

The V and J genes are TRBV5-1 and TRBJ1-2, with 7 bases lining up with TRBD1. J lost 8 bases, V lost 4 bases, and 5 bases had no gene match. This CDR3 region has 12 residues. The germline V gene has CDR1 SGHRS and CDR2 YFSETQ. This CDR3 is CASSHTGEGYTF. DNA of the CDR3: TGCGCCAGCAGCCACACAGGGGAGGGCTACACCTTC. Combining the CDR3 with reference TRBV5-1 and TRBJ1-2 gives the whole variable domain KAGVTQTPRYLIKTRGQQVTLSCSPISGHRSVSWYQQTPGQGLQFLFEYFSETQRNKGNFPGRFSGRQFSNSRSEMNVSTLELGDSALYLCASSHTGEGYTFGSGTRLTVV.